This record concerns one T cell receptor (beta chain) sequence. Clones were sequenced by immunoSEQ multiplex PCR, and TCRdb holds only the in-frame ones, with some missing. There are approximately 1.9 million clones in the sample; roughly 95% occur only once, and under 2% lies in the top ten. Terminally differentiated effector memory CD45RA+ cells were excluded by CCR7 positive selection of CD45RO-negative cells. The source of the sample is a study of shared clonotypes between healthy human individuals. In the study overall: Those who served as donors were two women and a few men between the ages of 18 and 49.

Sequencing was performed on naive CD8+ T cells from PBMCs. The source is a young man in good health. Some clones in this sample may be carry-over from other donors' samples.

This CDR3 reads CASSVAGASSEQFF. CDR3 in DNA: TGCGCCAGCAGTGTAGCGGGAGCGAGTTCTGAGCAGTTCTTC. This chain connects TRBV10-2 to TRBJ2-1; 9 bases match TRBD2. Germline values: CDR1 WSHSY, CDR2 SAAADI. With V trimmed by 4 bases and J by 9 bases, 7 bases remained unmatched. The CDR3 is made up of 14 amino acids.